Listed below are T cell receptor beta chains from one sample, sequenced in a study of tumor-infiltrating lymphocytes in primary liver carcinoma. TCRdb used MiXCR to reprocess the multiplex PCR reads, holding one entry per CDR3 protein. This sample has about 330,000 distinct CDR3 sequences; around three fifths occur once, and the top ten carry approximately 5.9%. What was sequenced was peripheral blood. The receptors come from a man in his forties with primary liver carcinoma and hepatitis B virus infection. Each CDR3 is given with its conserved first and last residue. The order of the fields is J gene, V gene, D gene, clone size, CDR3 DNA, CDR3 protein. The D gene is left open where the match is weak. Clone size is given for some rows only: seen once, a few or many times, or a class if the clone is expanded.

TRBJ1-5 | TRBV29-1 | NA | many | TGCAGCGTTGGTACGGCGGATCAGCCCCAGCATTTT | CSVGTADQPQHF
TRBJ1-5 | TRBV4-1 | TRBD1 | NA | TGCGCCAGCAGCCAAGTCAGGGGGCAGTCTCAGCCCGAGCATTTT | CASSQVRGQSQPEHF
TRBJ1-1 | TRBV5-1 | NA | once | TGCGCCAGCAGCTTGGGGGGGACGGTGGGCCGAACTGACGCTTTCTTT | CASSLGGTVGRTDAFF
TRBJ2-1 | TRBV11-2 | NA | NA | TGTGCCAGCGGCCGATCTGGGAGACACAATGAGCAGTTCTTC | CASGRSGRHNEQFF
TRBJ2-1 | TRBV11-2 | NA | NA | TGTGCCAGCAGCTTATACAGTTCCTGCAATGAGCAGTTCTTC | CASSLYSSCNEQFF
TRBJ1-2 | TRBV6-5 | NA | many | TGTGCCAGCAGCCCCAATTTAAGGGGCGCGGGCTACACCTTC | CASSPNLRGAGYTF
TRBJ1-5 | TRBV5-5 | TRBD1 | NA | TGTGCCAGCAGCTCGGGACAGACGATTAGCAATCAGCCCCAGCATTTT | CASSSGQTISNQPQHF
TRBJ2-3 | TRBV5-6 | NA | NA | TGTGCCAGCAGTTTCCAGGGAGAGACAGATACGCAGTATTTT | CASSFQGETDTQYF
TRBJ2-1 | TRBV6-2/TRBV6-3 | TRBD2 | NA | TGTGCCAGCAGCCCCGGGACTACTGAGCACTTCTTC | CASSPGTTEHFF
TRBJ1-5 | TRBV6-5 | NA | NA | TGTGCCAGTAGTCGCCGACAGTGGCAAAAGCCCCAGCATTTT | CASSRRQWQKPQHF
TRBJ2-5 | TRBV11-2 | NA | NA | TGTGCCAGCGACTCCGGGGCAGCCCCCAAGACCCAGTACTTC | CASDSGAAPKTQYF
TRBJ2-3 | TRBV10-3 | NA | once | TGTGCCACACTACAGTCCTACGGAGGCACAGGTACGCAGTATTTT | CATLQSYGGTGTQYF
TRBJ1-4 | TRBV5-4 | NA | many | TGTGCCAGCAGTCCGGACATAAATGAAAAACTGTTTTTT | CASSPDINEKLFF
TRBJ2-3 | TRBV11-1 | TRBD2 | many | TGTGCCAGCAGCCTTGGACTAGCGGGAAGGGATACGCAGTATTTT | CASSLGLAGRDTQYF
TRBJ1-5 | TRBV6-5 | TRBD1 | many | TGTGCCAGCAGTGGTTACAGAAGTGAGACAGGGGATAACAATCAGCCCCAGCATTTT | CASSGYRSETGDNNQPQHF
TRBJ2-3 | TRBV4-2 | TRBD2 | many | TGTGCCAGCAGCCAAGATCGAAGGGGCGGGAGTTACACAGATACGCAGTATTTT | CASSQDRRGGSYTDTQYF
TRBJ2-3 | TRBV12-3/TRBV12-4 | NA | few | TGTGCCAGCAGTCCACCGGGACTCATTGCGGATACGCAGTATTTT | CASSPPGLIADTQYF
TRBJ1-1 | TRBV12-3/TRBV12-4 | TRBD1 | many | TGTGCCAGCAGTATCGGGACAGAGAACACTGAAGCTTTCTTT | CASSIGTENTEAFF
TRBJ2-6 | TRBV4-1 | NA | NA | TGCGCCAGCAGTCGAGGGATCCTCGAACTGCCTGGGGCCAACGCCCTGGCTTTC | CASSRGILELPGANALAF
TRBJ2-7 | TRBV10-2 | NA | NA | TGCGCCAGCAGTGATGTGGGATGTGACCACGAGCAGTACTTC | CASSDVGCDHEQYF
TRBJ2-1 | TRBV10-3 | TRBD2 | few | TGTGCCGTAGGACTAGCGGAAGGATACAATGAGCAGTTCTTC | CAVGLAEGYNEQFF
TRBJ1-2 | TRBV5-1 | NA | once | TGCGCCAGCAGCTTGGACGGGAAGGGCCACACCTTC | CASSLDGKGHTF
TRBJ1-4 | TRBV30 | TRBD1 | NA | TGTGCCTCCCAGGGGGCGGCAACTAATGAAAAACTGTTTTTT | CASQGAATNEKLFF
TRBJ2-1 | TRBV29-1 | NA | many | TGCAGCGCTGGGGGGAGCTCCAATGAGCAGTTCTTC | CSAGGSSNEQFF
TRBJ2-7 | TRBV21-1 | NA | NA | TGTGCCAGCAGCAAAGGGGTAGGCAGGGGCTACGAGCAGTACTTC | CASSKGVGRGYEQYF
TRBJ1-6 | TRBV6-5 | NA | many | TGTGCCAGCAGTTACCTGCCACCCCATAATTCACCCCTCCACTTT | CASSYLPPHNSPLHF
TRBJ2-1 | TRBV11-1 | NA | NA | TGTGCCAGCAGCTTAGTCGGATATGATCAGTTCTTC | CASSLVGYDQFF
TRBJ2-2 | TRBV7-8 | TRBD2 | many | TGTGCCAGCAGTCTAGCGGGAGCGAACACCGGGGAGCTGTTTTTT | CASSLAGANTGELFF
TRBJ2-3 | TRBV11-3 | TRBD2 | many | TGTGCCAGCAGTTTTAGCGGGAGCGGCACAGATACGCAGTATTTT | CASSFSGSGTDTQYF
TRBJ2-7 | TRBV11-2 | NA | NA | TGTGCCAGTAAGTACAAGGGACCCTACGAGCAGTACTTC | CASKYKGPYEQYF
TRBJ1-3 | TRBV29-1 | NA | few | TGCAGCGTTGAGGACAGCCCTGGAAACGCCATATATTTT | CSVEDSPGNAIYF
TRBJ2-1 | TRBV29-1 | NA | NA | TGCAGCGTTGAAGGGGTAGGTGGGAATGAGCAGTTCTTC | CSVEGVGGNEQFF
TRBJ1-5 | TRBV6-6 | TRBD1 | many | TGTGCCAGCAGTTATTACGGGACAGCTAGCAATCAGCCCCAGCATTTT | CASSYYGTASNQPQHF
TRBJ1-1 | TRBV11-2 | NA | NA | TGTGCCAGGAGCCGGCCGAACAGGGAATCTTTCTTT | CARSRPNRESFF
TRBJ2-1 | TRBV10-3 | NA | many | TGTGCCATCAGTACATTGAATGAGCAGTTCTTC | CAISTLNEQFF
TRBJ2-4 | TRBV11-2 | NA | NA | TGCGTCAGCAGCTTAGAGGTGGACCCCAAAAACATTCAGTACTTC | CVSSLEVDPKNIQYF
TRBJ2-1 | TRBV20-1 | NA | once | TGCAGTGCTCACAGGGTTCATGAGCAGTTCTTC | CSAHRVHEQFF
TRBJ2-1 | TRBV30 | TRBD2 | NA | TGTACCTGGAGTTCTAGCGGTTATGAGCAGTTCTTC | CTWSSSGYEQFF
TRBJ2-5 | TRBV7-9 | TRBD1 | NA | TGTGCCAGCAGCTTAGTGGGGACAGCCCAAGAGACCCAGTACTTC | CASSLVGTAQETQYF
TRBJ2-3 | TRBV5-5 | TRBD1 | NA | TGTGCCAGCATCAAGCTTGTAGGACAGGGATATCCTAGCATAGATACGCAGTATTTT | CASIKLVGQGYPSIDTQYF
TRBJ2-2 | TRBV6-1 | TRBD1 | many | TGTGCCAGCTCAAGAGGGACAGCGGACACCGGGGAGCTGTTTTTT | CASSRGTADTGELFF
TRBJ2-5 | TRBV11-2 | NA | NA | TGTGCCTGCAGCCTTCAAGGGGAGACCCAGTACTTC | CACSLQGETQYF
TRBJ1-6 | TRBV5-4 | NA | few | TGTGCCAGCAGCCTGAGGACAGATAATTCACCCCTCCACTTT | CASSLRTDNSPLHF
TRBJ1-1 | TRBV6-6 | TRBD1 | many | TGTGCCAGCAGTTACATATCGACAGGGGCGGGCACTGAAGCTTTCTTT | CASSYISTGAGTEAFF
TRBJ2-2 | TRBV6-1 | NA | few | TGTGCCAGCAGACCAAGGAACGGGTGGGTCACCACCGGGGAGCTGTTTTTT | CASRPRNGWVTTGELFF
TRBJ2-1 | TRBV10-3 | NA | NA | TGTGCCATCAATATGGGGGAGCCCCCGTACAATGAGCAGTTCTTC | CAINMGEPPYNEQFF
TRBJ1-1 | TRBV6-1 | NA | few | TGTGCCAGCAGTCCCTTTCTTACAGGGAACGTGGCTGAAGCTTTCTTT | CASSPFLTGNVAEAFF
TRBJ2-7 | TRBV18 | NA | once | TGTGCCAGCTCCCCGGGCAGCGAGCAGTACTTC | CASSPGSEQYF
TRBJ2-5 | TRBV5-4 | NA | NA | TGTGCCAGCAGTCCTATGGACAATCAAGAGATCCAGTACTTC | CASSPMDNQEIQYF
TRBJ2-1 | TRBV20-1 | TRBD2 | NA | TGCAGTGCTAGAGTAAGGGGACTAGAAGAGCTCTTC | CSARVRGLEELF